This T cell receptor beta chain was captured by sequencing in a study of blood T cells in healthy people across ages. Deletions cut 5 bases from V and 6 bases from J, with 8 bases between. Germline V CDR1 and CDR2: SQVTM, ANQGSEA. CDR3 size: 12 residues. Donors were systemically healthy Caucasian individuals from Russia aged roughly 6 to 95 years. Together with a sample-barcoded 5' primer, a J-beta primer mix was included in a second PCR lasting roughly 6 to 12 cycles. TCRdb itself ran the 5' RACE reads through MiXCR, one entry per CDR3 protein. This repertoire shows fewer than 750,000 distinct CDR3 sequences, less than 60% found once; its top ten account for under 30%.

This chain uses TRBV29-1 with TRBJ2-6; D remains ambiguous. This clonotype was sampled from a man older than 75 in good health. The sample was blood. The CDR3 bases are TGCAGCGTTCAAATAGTGGCCAACGTCCTGACTTTC. Protein product: CSVQIVANVLTF.